These T cell receptor beta chains were read from a single sample in a study of blood T cell repertoires in COVID-19. The method was immunoSEQ multiplex PCR; TCRdb's version includes in-frame clones alone and lacks a portion of them. The data show roughly 140,000 clones, approximately 85% seen once. The sequenced sample was peripheral blood. Receptors originate from a man in his forties or fifties with acute or convalescent COVID-19. Each CDR3 is given with its conserved first and last residue. D genes are given only for firm matches. Not every row has a clone size; where given, it reads once, few, many or a size class.

d_gene	abundance	v_gene	j_gene	CDR3nt	CDR3aa
TRBD1	NA	TRBV20-1	TRBJ2-7	TGCAGTGCTTTGACAGGGTACGAGCAGTACTTC	CSALTGYEQYF
NA	NA	TRBV19	TRBJ2-3	TGTGCCAGTAGGTCTGCGGGGAGCACAGATACGCAGTATTTT	CASRSAGSTDTQYF
NA	NA	TRBV4-1	TRBJ1-1	TGCGCCAGCAGCCAAGTCTCCGGGAGAAACACTGAAGCTTTCTTT	CASSQVSGRNTEAFF
NA	NA	TRBV30	TRBJ1-6	TGTGCCTGGAGTTGGTTTGCGGGGAATTCACCCCTCCACTTT	CAWSWFAGNSPLHF
NA	NA	TRBV7-9	TRBJ2-7	TGTGCCAGCAGCCGCTATAATTCAGAGGGATTGTGGGAGCAGTACTTC	CASSRYNSEGLWEQYF
NA	NA	TRBV5-1	TRBJ1-1	TGCGCCAGCAGCTTTAGGGGGGGCACTGAAGCTTTCTTT	CASSFRGGTEAFF
TRBD1	NA	TRBV11-2	TRBJ1-5	TGTGCCAGCAGCTTTCAGGGGGTGAATCAGCCCCAGCATTTT	CASSFQGVNQPQHF
NA	once	TRBV9	TRBJ1-2	TGTGCCAGCAGCCCACTGAGAGAGACAGATGGCTACACCTTC	CASSPLRETDGYTF
TRBD1	once	TRBV9	TRBJ2-7	TGTGCCAGCAGCGTAGATCCGGGACAGGGAGGCTACGAGCAGTACTTC	CASSVDPGQGGYEQYF
TRBD1	NA	TRBV6-5	TRBJ2-7	TGTGCCAGCAGCCTTAGGACAGGGGACCCCTACGAGCAGTACTTC	CASSLRTGDPYEQYF
NA	NA	TRBV4-1	TRBJ1-1	TGCGCCAGCAGCTCGACGGGGGTTACTGAAGCTTTCTTT	CASSSTGVTEAFF